This TCR beta chain was recovered during a study of long-term antiretroviral therapy in people with HIV. As to this clone: The target antigen is unknown.

The study's findings and limits: Clonal expansions arising prior to ART prevailed in the repertoire at every time point. When set beside controls, HIV repertoires had CDR3 length ranges that were narrower.

A v3.0 immunoSEQ assay was performed at survey level. TCRdb's copy holds only in-frame clones and misses some; the assay was immunoSEQ multiplex PCR. The table lists about 14,000 clones, 82% of them singletons, with 16% in the top ten. The CDR3 loop spans 17 amino acids. V was shortened by 5 bases and J by 0 bases, with 18 bases between the two germline ends. The germline V gene has CDR1 SGHAT and CDR2 FQDESV (reference sequence). United States facilities provided treatment to all participants with HIV. The rearrangement links TRBV11-1 to TRBJ2-3; D may correspond to TRBD1 or TRBD2 (5 bases each). Sequenced here: unsorted PBMCs, sampled 1.8 years before starting antiretroviral therapy. This sequence was found in a woman aged 40 to 55 with HIV. The CDR3 region is CASSQGVKGTSTDTQYF. CDR3 DNA: TGTGCCAGCAGCCAAGGGGTTAAGGGGACCAGCACAGATACGCAGTATTTT.